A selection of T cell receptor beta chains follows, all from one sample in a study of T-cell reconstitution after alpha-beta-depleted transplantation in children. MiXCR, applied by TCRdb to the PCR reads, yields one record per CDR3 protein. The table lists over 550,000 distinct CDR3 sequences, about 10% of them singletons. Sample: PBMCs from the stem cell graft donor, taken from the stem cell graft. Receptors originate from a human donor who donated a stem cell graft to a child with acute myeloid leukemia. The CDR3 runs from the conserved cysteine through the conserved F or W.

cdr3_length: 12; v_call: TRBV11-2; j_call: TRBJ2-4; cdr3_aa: CASSSQGNIQYF
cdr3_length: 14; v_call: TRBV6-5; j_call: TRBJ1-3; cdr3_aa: CASSYGVAGNTIYF
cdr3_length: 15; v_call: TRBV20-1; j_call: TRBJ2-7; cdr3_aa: CSARDRGEGGYEQYF
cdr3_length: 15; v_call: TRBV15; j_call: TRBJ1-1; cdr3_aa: CATSNVEKLNTEAFF
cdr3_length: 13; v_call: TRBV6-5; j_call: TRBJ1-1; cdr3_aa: CASSYEAPGEAFF
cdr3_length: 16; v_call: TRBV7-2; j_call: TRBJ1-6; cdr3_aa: CASSPKRDRGNSPLHF
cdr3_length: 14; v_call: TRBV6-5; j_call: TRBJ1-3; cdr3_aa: CASTERRSGNTIYF
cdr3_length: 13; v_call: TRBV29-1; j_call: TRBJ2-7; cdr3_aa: CSVEIARSYEQYF
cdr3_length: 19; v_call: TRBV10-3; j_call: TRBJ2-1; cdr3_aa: CAISESRSGPTGPYNEQFF
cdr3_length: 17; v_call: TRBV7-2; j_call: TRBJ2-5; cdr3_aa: CASSLFATGQGGQTQYF
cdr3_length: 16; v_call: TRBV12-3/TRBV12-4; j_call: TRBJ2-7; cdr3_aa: CASSPHPDLPSYEQYF
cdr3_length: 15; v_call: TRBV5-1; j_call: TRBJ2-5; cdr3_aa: CASSLFSSPQETQYF
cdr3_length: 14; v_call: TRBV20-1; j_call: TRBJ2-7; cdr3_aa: CSASPGQGAYEQYF
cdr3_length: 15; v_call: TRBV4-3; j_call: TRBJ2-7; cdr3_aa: CASSQVGAVSYEQYF
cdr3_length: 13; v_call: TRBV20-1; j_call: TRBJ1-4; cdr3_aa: CSARTGYNEKLFF
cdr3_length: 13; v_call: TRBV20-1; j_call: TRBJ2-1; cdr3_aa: CSALALSYNEQFF
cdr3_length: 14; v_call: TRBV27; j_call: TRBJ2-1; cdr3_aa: CASSLGRVGNEQFF
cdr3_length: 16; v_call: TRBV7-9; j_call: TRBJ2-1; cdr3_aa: CASSPPGLAGFNEQFF
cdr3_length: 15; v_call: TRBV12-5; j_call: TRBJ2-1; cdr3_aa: CASGAGTSWGHEQFF
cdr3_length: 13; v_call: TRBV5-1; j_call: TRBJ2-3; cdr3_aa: CASNQGNTDTQYF
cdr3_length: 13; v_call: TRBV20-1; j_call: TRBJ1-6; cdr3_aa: CSASNARDSPLHF
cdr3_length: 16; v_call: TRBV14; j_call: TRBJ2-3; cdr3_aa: CASSLLSRGGFNTQYF
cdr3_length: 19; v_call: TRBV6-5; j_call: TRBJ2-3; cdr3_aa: CASSYSVLASGRAVDTQYF
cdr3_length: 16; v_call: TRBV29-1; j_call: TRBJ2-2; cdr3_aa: CSVETLEATNTGELFF
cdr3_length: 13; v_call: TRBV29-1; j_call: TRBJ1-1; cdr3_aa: CSPQRRGGTEAFF
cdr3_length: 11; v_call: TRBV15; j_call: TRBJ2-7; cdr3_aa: CATSSYGEQYF
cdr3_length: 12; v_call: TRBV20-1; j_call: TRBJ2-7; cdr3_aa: CSAKNLPYEQYF
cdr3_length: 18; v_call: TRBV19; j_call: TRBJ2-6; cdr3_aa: CASSSGRQLATGANVLTF
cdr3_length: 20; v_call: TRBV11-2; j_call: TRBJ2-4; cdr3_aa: CASSLLFGSGRALAKNIQYF
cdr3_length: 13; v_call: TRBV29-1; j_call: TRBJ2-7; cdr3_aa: CSVEKGQGYEQYF
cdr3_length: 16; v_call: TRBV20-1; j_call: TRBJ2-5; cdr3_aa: CSAPRLTSGRGETQYF
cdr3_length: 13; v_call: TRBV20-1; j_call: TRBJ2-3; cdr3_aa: CSAGLDYTDTQYF
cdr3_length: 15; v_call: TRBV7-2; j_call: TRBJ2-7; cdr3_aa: CASSLGDRGGYEQYF
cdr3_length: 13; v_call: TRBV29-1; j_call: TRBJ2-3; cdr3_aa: CSVDSGGTDTQYF
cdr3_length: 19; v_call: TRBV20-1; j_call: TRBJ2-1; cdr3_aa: CSARDMAPTSGGAYNEQFF
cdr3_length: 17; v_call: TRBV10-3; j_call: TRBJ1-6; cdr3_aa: CAISESSRTGASSPLHF
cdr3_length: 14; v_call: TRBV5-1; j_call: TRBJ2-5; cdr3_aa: CASSLGRDGETQYF
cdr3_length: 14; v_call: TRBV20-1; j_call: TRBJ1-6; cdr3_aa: CSATGTVYNSPLHF
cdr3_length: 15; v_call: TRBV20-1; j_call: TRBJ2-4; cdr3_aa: CSARGPGLAKNIQYF
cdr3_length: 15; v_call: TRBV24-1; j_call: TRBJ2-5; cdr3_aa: CATSDGSSGRETQYF
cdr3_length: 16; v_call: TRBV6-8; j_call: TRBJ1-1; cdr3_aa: CASRPDSRGVFTEAFF
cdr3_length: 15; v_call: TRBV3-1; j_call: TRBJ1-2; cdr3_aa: CASSSHQDVYYGYTF
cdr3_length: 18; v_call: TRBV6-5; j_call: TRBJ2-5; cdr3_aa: CASSYSIRLAGAAETQYF
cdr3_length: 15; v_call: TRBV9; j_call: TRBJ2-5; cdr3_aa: CASSTRPDRGETQYF